This TCR beta chain was sequenced for a study of T cell repertoires in cytomegalovirus infection. The overall study: HLA-B-restricted CMV epitopes that are well studied, plus recently identified HLA-C-restricted ones, were used by the study. Public TCR beta signatures indicated both CMV infection and matching HLA type. Study-level results: CMV-specific TCR beta clonotypes restricted by HLA-C dominated the ex vivo response. Of the TCR beta families, the public ones yielded a cumulative frequency that identified carriers of CMV plus the relevant HLA.

Note on this clonotype: The antigen remains undetermined.

TCRdb re-called the reads with MiXCR, one entry per CDR3 protein. The table lists approximately 910,000 distinct CDR3 sequences, around a third of them singletons. This CDR3 is built from 14 residues. V was clipped by 4 bases and J by 6 bases; unmatched bases: 7. Germline assignment: CDR1 MNHEY and CDR2 SVGEGT. This TCR was sampled from a human donor in good health (CMV status not recorded). Some clones in this sample may be carry-over from other donors' samples. The chain links TRBV6-2 or TRBV6-3 to TRBJ2-5, with 8 bases aligning to TRBD2. Material: cultured CD8+ T cells from PBMCs, obtained from culture after CMV antigen stimulation. CDR3 in amino acids: CASSSTSGGKTQYF. For the CDR3, the DNA is TGTGCCAGCAGTTCAACTAGCGGAGGGAAGACCCAGTACTTC.